A single TCR beta chain is shown here with its context. As it was prepared, the TCRbeta library received unique molecular identifiers. TCRdb redid the calling of the PCR reads with MiXCR, one entry per CDR3 protein. The sample carries 200,000 to 250,000 distinct CDR3 sequences, about 9.5% recorded once. This CDR3 comprises 15 residues. Trimming at V came to 6 bases and at J to 4 bases, leaving 10 bases not matched to a gene. The sample originates from a study of T-cell reconstitution after alpha-beta-depleted transplantation in children. The chain links TRBV12-3 or TRBV12-4 to TRBJ2-7; 9 bases line up with TRBD2. The material was PBMCs from the stem cell graft donor, obtained from the stem cell graft. The receptor was isolated from a human donor who donated a stem cell graft to a child with acute lymphoblastic leukemia. The CDR3 sequence: CASRRLAGMGYEQYF. CDR3 nucleotide sequence: TGTGCCAGCAGACGGCTAGCGGGGATGGGTTACGAGCAGTACTTC.